The entry that follows covers one TCR beta chain sequence. The authors' processing: Estimated nucleated cell counts came from reference gene primer amplification. Libraries were prepared by immunoSEQ multiplex PCR; TCRdb keeps only in-frame clonotypes and omits some of them. V and J calls and clone size are those listed in that table; D and trimming were worked out from the DNA. The repertoire holds under 200,000 clones, 80% seen once, with 6.9% in the top ten. This entry belongs to a study of blood T cell repertoires in COVID-19. Study in general: Acute-phase and convalescent COVID-19 samples originated in the United States, Italy and Spain. PBMCs, B-cell-depleted T cells, or T cells were the source of the cDNA or gDNA that made up the material.

This CDR3 has 16 residues. The germline V gene encodes CDR1 MNHEY and CDR2 SMNVEV (reference sequence). The clonotype was recovered from a man between 60 and 70 years old with acute or convalescent COVID-19. This chain uses TRBV27 with TRBJ2-3; D may be TRBD2 (7 bases). Sequenced material: peripheral blood. The CDR3 DNA is TGTGCTTCAACCTCTCGCAGGGGAGGGCTCACAGATACGCAGTATTTT. Its translation: CASTSRRGGLTDTQYF.